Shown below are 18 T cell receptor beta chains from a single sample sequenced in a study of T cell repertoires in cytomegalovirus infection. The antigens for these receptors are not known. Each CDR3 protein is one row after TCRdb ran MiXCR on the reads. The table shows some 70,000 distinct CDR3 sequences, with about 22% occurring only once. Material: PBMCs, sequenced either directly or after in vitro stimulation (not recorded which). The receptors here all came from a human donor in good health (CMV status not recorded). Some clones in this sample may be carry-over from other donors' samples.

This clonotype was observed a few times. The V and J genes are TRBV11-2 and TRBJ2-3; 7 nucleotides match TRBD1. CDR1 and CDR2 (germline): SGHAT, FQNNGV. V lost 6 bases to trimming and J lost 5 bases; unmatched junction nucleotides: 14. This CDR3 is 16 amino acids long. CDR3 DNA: TGTGCCAGCAGGACCATCCGGGGACAGCTTTTAGATACGCAGTATTTT. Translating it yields CASRTIRGQLLDTQYF. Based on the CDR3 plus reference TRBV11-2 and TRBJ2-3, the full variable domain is EAGVAQSPRYKIIEKRQSVAFWCNPISGHATLYWYQQILGQGPKLLIQFQNNGVVDDSQLPKDRFSAERLKGVDSTLKIQPAKLEDSAVYLCASRTIRGQLLDTQYFGPGTRLTVL.

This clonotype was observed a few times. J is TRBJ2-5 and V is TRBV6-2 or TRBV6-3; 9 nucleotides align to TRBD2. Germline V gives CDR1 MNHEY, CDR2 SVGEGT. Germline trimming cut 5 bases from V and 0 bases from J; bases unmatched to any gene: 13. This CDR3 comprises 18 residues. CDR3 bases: TGTGCCAGCAGTCATACCCTAGCGGGAATGGCGTACCAAGAGACCCAGTACTTC. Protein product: CASSHTLAGMAYQETQYF.

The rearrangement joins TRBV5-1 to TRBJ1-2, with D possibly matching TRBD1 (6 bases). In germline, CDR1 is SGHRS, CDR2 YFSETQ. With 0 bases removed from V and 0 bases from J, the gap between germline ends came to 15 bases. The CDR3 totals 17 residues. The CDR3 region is CASSLVERGSPNYGYTF. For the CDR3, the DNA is TGCGCCAGCAGCTTGGTAGAGAGGGGGTCTCCTAACTATGGCTACACCTTC.

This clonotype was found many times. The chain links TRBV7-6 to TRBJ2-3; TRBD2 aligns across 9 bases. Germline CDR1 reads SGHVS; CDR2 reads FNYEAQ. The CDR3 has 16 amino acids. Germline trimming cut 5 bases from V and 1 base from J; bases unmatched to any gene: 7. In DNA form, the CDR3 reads TGTGCCAGCAGCCGAGTAGCGGGAGCTGGCACAGATACGCAGTATTTT. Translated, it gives CASSRVAGAGTDTQYF.

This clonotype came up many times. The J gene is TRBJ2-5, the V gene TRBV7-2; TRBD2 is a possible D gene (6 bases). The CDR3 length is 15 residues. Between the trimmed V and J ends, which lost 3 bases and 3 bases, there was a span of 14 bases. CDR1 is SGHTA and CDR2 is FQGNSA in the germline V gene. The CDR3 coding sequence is TGTGCCAGCAGCTTGTGGGGAGGACGCGAAGAGACCCAGTACTTC. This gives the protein CASSLWGGREETQYF.

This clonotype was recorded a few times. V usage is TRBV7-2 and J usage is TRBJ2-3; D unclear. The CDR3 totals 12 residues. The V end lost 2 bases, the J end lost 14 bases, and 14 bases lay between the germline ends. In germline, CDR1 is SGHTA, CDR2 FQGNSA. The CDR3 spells CASSLFNRAWYF. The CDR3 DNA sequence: TGTGCCAGCAGCTTATTCAACCGAGCTTGGTATTTT.

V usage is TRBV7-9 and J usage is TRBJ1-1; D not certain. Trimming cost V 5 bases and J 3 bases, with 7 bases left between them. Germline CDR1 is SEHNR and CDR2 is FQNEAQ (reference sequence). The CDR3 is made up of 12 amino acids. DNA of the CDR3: TGTGCCAGCAGCCCACGGGACACTGAAGCTTTCTTT. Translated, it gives CASSPRDTEAFF.

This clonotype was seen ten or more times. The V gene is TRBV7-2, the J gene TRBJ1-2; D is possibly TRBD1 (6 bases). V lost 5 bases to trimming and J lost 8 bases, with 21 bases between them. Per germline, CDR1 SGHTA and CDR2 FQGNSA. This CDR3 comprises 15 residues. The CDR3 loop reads CASSQSAGAGGGYTF. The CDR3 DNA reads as TGTGCCAGCAGCCAATCTGCGGGGGCGGGTGGAGGCTACACCTTC.

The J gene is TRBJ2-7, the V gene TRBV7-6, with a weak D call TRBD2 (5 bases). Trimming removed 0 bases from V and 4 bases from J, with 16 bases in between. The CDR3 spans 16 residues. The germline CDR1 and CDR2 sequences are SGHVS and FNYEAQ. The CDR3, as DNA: TGTGCCAGCAGCTTAGCGGCTAGCTCGACGACGTACGAGCAGTACGTC. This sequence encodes CASSLAASSTTYEQYV.

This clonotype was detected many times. The CDR3 DNA is TGTGCCAGCAGGGGACTAGCGGGAAACGGAAATGAGCAGTTCTTC. It translates to CASRGLAGNGNEQFF. The V and J genes are TRBV7-8 and TRBJ2-1; 13 positions match TRBD2. CDR3 length equals 15 residues. Germline V gene lookup returns CDR1 SGHVS and CDR2 FQNEAQ. The J segment lost 7 bases and the V segment lost 6 bases, leaving 6 bases of the junction unmatched.

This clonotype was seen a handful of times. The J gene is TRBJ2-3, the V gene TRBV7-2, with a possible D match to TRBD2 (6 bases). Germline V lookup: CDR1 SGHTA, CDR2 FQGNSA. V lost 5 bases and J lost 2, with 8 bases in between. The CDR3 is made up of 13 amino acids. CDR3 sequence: CASSRGTTDTQYF. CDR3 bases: TGTGCCAGCAGCCGGGGGACCACAGATACGCAGTATTTT.

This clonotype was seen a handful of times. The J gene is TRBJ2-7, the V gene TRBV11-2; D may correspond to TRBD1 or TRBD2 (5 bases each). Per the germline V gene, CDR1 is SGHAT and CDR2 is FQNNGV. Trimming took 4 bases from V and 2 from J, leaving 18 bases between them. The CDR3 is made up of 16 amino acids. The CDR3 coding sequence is TGTGCCAGCAGCTCCCTGGCCGGACTGGGACCCTACGAGCAGTACTTC. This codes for CASSSLAGLGPYEQYF.

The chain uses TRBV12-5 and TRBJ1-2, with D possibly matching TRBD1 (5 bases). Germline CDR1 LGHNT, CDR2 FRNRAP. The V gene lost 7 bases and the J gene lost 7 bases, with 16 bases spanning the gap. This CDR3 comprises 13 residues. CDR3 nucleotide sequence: TGTGCTAGTGCCGTCGGGACCTCCGGTGGCTACACCTTC. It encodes CASAVGTSGGYTF.

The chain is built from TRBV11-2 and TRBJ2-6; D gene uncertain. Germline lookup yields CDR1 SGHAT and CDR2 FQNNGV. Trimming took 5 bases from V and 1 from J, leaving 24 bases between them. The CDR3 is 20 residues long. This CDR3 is CASSGFRRLEPESGANVLTF. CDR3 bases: TGTGCCAGCAGCGGATTCCGAAGACTTGAACCTGAATCTGGGGCCAACGTCCTGACTTTC. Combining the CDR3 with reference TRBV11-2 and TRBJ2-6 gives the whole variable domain EAGVAQSPRYKIIEKRQSVAFWCNPISGHATLYWYQQILGQGPKLLIQFQNNGVVDDSQLPKDRFSAERLKGVDSTLKIQPAKLEDSAVYLCASSGFRRLEPESGANVLTFGAGSRLTVL.

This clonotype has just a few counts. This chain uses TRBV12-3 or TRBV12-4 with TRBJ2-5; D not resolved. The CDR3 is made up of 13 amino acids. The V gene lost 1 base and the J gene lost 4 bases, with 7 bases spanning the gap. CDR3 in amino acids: CASSLGAGETQYF. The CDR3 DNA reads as TGTGCCAGCAGTTTAGGGGCCGGAGAGACCCAGTACTTC.

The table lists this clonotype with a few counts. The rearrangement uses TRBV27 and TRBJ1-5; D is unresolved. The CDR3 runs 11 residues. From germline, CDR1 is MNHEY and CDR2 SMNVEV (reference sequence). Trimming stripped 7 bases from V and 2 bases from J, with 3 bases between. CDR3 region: CASMRNQPQHF. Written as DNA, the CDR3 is TGTGCCAGCATGCGCAATCAGCCCCAGCATTTT.

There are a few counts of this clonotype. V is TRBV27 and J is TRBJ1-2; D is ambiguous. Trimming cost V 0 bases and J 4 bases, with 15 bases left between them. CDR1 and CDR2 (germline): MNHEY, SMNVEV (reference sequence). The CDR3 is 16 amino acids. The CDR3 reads CASSLSRGRIFYGYTF. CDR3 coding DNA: TGTGCCAGCAGTTTATCGCGAGGACGGATCTTCTATGGCTACACCTTC.

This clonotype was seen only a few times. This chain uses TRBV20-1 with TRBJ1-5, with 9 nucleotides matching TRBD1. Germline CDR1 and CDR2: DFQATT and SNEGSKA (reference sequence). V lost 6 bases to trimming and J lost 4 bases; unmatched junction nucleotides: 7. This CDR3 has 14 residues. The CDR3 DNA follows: TGCAGTGCCGTAACAGGGGGCTGGAATCAGCCCCAGCATTTT. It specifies CSAVTGGWNQPQHF.